This TCR beta chain was profiled in a study of regulatory T cells in long-lasting Graves disease. The CDR3 length is 17 residues. Trimming removed 5 bases from V and 0 bases from J; junction bases left unmatched: 11. Germline V gives CDR1 DFQATT, CDR2 SNEGSKA (reference sequence). Construction of the TCR beta libraries employed iRepertoire HTBI primers in conjunction with Arm-PCR of CDR3 regions. MiXCR, run by TCRdb on the multiplex PCR reads, gives a single entry per CDR3 protein. The table includes some 410,000 distinct CDR3 sequences, 16% detected once. A few counts support this clonotype. Time point denoted: newly diagnosed GD, antithyroid drugs for less than 3 months. Construction of the TCR library relied on RNA isolated from PBMCs. These same data were also listed under a study on T cells in Graves' hyperthyroidism and ophthalmopathy.

Sequencing was performed on peripheral blood mononuclear cells (PBMCs), taken at new diagnosis, from a patient treated with antithyroid drugs. The chain couples TRBV20-1 to TRBJ1-5; 9 bases match TRBD1. This receptor was identified in a woman aged 25 to 45 with Graves disease. The CDR3, as DNA: TGCAGTGCTCCCGGGGGACAGGGTTTTAATAGCAATCAGCCCCAGCATTTT. Amino acid sequence: CSAPGGQGFNSNQPQHF.